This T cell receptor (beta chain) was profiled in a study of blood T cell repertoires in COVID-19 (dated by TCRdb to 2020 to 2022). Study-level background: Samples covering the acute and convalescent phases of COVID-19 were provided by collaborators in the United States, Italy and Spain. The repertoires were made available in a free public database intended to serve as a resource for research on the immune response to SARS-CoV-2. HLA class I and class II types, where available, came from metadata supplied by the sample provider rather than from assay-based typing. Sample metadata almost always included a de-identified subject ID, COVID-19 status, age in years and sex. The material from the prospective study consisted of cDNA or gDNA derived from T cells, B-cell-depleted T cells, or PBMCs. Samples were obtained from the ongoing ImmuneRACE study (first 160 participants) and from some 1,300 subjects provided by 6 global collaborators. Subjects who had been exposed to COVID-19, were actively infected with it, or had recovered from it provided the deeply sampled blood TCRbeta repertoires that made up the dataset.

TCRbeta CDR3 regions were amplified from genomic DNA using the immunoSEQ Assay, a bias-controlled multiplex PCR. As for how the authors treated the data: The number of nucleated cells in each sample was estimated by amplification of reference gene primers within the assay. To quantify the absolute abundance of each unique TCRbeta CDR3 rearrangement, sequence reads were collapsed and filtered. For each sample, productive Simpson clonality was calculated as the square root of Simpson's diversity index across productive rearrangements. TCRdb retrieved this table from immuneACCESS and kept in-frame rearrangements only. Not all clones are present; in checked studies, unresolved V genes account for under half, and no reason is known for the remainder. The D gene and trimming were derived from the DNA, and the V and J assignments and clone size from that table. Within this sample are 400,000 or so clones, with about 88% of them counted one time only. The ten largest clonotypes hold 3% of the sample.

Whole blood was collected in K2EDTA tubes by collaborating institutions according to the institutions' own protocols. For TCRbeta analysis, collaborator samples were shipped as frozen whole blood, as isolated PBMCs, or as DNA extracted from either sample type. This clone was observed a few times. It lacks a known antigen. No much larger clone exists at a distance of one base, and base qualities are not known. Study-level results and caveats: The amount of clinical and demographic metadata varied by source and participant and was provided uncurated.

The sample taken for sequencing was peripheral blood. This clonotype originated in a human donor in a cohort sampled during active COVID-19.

Here is the DNA: TGTGCCAGCAGCCCACCACTAGCGGGAGGGTATGAGCAGTTCTTC. The resulting protein is CASSPPLAGGYEQFF. Recombination linked TRBV7-8 to TRBJ2-1, with 13 bases aligning to TRBD2. CDR1 and CDR2 (SGHVS, FQNEAQ) derive from the germline V gene. Trimming takes 5 bases off V and 8 bases off J; junction bases not matched to a gene: 6. There are 15 amino acids in the CDR3, from cysteine to phenylalanine inclusive. The kept DNA is CDR3 alone, 45 bases in frame from the first base.